Presented here are 32 T cell receptor beta chains from one specimen sequenced in a study of T cells in Graves' hyperthyroidism and ophthalmopathy. Amplification of TCR beta CDR3 regions used RNA as the template. TCR CDR3 underwent first-round RT-PCR with the HTBI primer set. TCRdb used MiXCR to reprocess the multiplex PCR reads, holding one entry per CDR3 protein. The sample lists approximately 590,000 distinct CDR3 sequences, about a sixth seen once, with about 7% in the top ten. The sequenced sample consisted of blood. These receptors were collected from a woman aged 25 to 39 with Graves' hyperthyroidism.

The chain links TRBV6-5 to TRBJ1-5; 11 bases fit TRBD1. Per the germline V gene, CDR1 is MNHEY and CDR2 is SVGAGI. The CDR3 consists of 16 residues. V shed 6 bases and J 4 bases; nucleotides not matched to a gene: 8. This CDR3 reads CASSLGTGGVNQPQHF. Written as DNA, the CDR3 is TGTGCCAGCAGCCTTGGGACAGGGGGTGTAAATCAGCCCCAGCATTTT.

The table lists this clonotype with a few counts. The rearrangement uses TRBV19 and TRBJ2-7; D uncertain. This CDR3 has 14 residues. Germline loops: CDR1 LNHDA, CDR2 SQIVND (reference sequence). V lost 4 bases, J lost 3 bases, and 13 bases lay in between. This CDR3 is CASSSLEHLYEQYF. The CDR3, as DNA: TGTGCCAGTAGTAGTCTAGAACACCTCTACGAGCAGTACTTC.

The J gene is TRBJ2-1, the V gene TRBV24-1; 8 bases align to TRBD2. The V and J ends lost 5 bases and 5 bases, in that order; junction bases with no gene match: 10. The CDR3 totals 16 residues. The V gene's germline CDR1 is KGHDR and CDR2 SFDVKD. The CDR3 region has the DNA TGTGCCACCAGTGGGACTAGCCCCCTGGGGGACAATGAGCAGTTCTTC. Its translation is CATSGTSPLGDNEQFF.

This clonotype was detected many times. The chain is built from TRBV7-9 and TRBJ2-7, with 9 bases that match TRBD1. Germline CDR1 and CDR2: SEHNR and FQNEAQ (reference sequence). The trim removed 5 bases at V and 7 bases at J, leaving 15 bases unmatched. This CDR3 comprises 16 residues. The CDR3 sequence: CASSPPRHRGREEQYF. The CDR3 DNA reads as TGTGCCAGCAGCCCCCCTAGGCACAGGGGGCGCGAAGAGCAGTACTTC.

This clonotype appeared a few times. The V call is TRBV6-5, the J call TRBJ2-3, with 8 bases that match TRBD2. Germline lookup yields CDR1 MNHEY and CDR2 SVGAGI. CDR3 length: 18 amino acids. The ends lost 0 bases at V and 0 bases at J; junction bases unmatched: 8. The CDR3 here is CASSYSLRAGGSTDTQYF. The CDR3 nucleotides read TGTGCCAGCAGTTACTCTCTGCGGGCGGGGGGAAGCACAGATACGCAGTATTTT.

Only a few counts were recorded for this clonotype. The chain joins TRBV6-1 to TRBJ2-7; D might be TRBD1 (6 bases). Germline loops: CDR1 MNHNS, CDR2 SASEGT. The V end lost 5 bases, the J end lost 3 bases, and 14 bases lay between the germline ends. The CDR3 spans 14 residues. The CDR3 bases are TGTGCCAGCAGTTCGTACCGGGACAACTACGAGCAGTACTTC. It translates to CASSSYRDNYEQYF.

The rearrangement uses TRBV4-1 and TRBJ1-3; D remains ambiguous. Germline V gene data show CDR1 as MGHRA and CDR2 as YSYEKL. There are 14 residues in the CDR3. Trimming pared 4 bases from V and 0 bases from J, leaving 7 bases between. The CDR3 sequence: CASSRTDSGNTIYF. DNA of the CDR3: TGCGCCAGCAGCCGAACTGACTCTGGAAACACCATATATTTT.

In this sample, this clonotype turned up a few times. V usage is TRBV6-6 and J usage is TRBJ2-3; TRBD2 matches 10 bases. The CDR3 has 17 residues. V lost 2 bases to trimming and J lost 2 bases; unmatched junction nucleotides: 7. The germline CDR1 and CDR2 sequences are MNHNY and SVGAGI (reference sequence). CDR3 DNA sequence: TGTGCCAGCAGTTACCTCCGGACTAGCGGATTCACAGATACGCAGTATTTT. Its translation is CASSYLRTSGFTDTQYF.

This clonotype was seen at least ten times. The chain couples TRBV5-1 to TRBJ1-1; TRBD1 might be the D (5 bases). Germline CDR1 reads SGHRS; CDR2 reads YFSETQ. This CDR3 is built from 13 residues. Trimming left V 3 bases short and J 5 bases short, with 11 bases between. CDR3 residues: CASSSGTWTEAFF. Here the CDR3 DNA reads TGCGCCAGCAGCTCCGGGACCTGGACTGAAGCTTTCTTT.

To note about this clonotype: Just one base apart from a much larger clone, this may be a read error. The rearrangement links TRBV18 to TRBJ2-5, with TRBD2 identical over 12 bases. Per germline, CDR1 KGHSH and CDR2 LQKENI. The CDR3 length is 15 residues. Trimming took 4 bases from V and 5 from J; bases not matched to a gene: 5. The chain's CDR3 is CASSRGTSGSETQYF. CDR3 DNA: TGTGCCAGCTCACGCGGGACTAGCGGGTCGGAGACCCAGTACTTC. Together with reference TRBV18 and TRBJ2-5, the CDR3 gives the full variable domain: NAGVMQNPRHLVRRRGQEARLRCSPMKGHSHVYWYRQLPEEGLKFMVYLQKENIIDESGMPKERFSAEFPKEGPSILRIQQVVRGDSAAYFCASSRGTSGSETQYFGPGTRLLVL.

The table lists this clonotype with a few counts. The chain joins TRBV4-1 to TRBJ1-2; D is perhaps TRBD1 (5 bases). Trimming cost V 3 bases and J 4 bases, with 15 bases left between them. In germline, CDR1 is MGHRA, CDR2 YSYEKL. The CDR3 covers 15 residues. This chain's CDR3 is CASSQAPGNGYGYTF. In DNA, the CDR3 is TGCGCCAGCAGCCAGGCCCCAGGGAACGGCTATGGCTACACCTTC.

This clonotype was seen many times. V is TRBV20-1 and J is TRBJ1-1; no clear D gene. V was shortened by 3 bases and J by 3 bases, with 11 bases between the two germline ends. Germline assignment: CDR1 DFQATT and CDR2 SNEGSKA (reference sequence). The CDR3 is 13 residues long. This CDR3 reads CSARSQDYTEAFF. The CDR3 DNA reads as TGCAGTGCTAGGTCTCAGGATTACACTGAAGCTTTCTTT.

The chain combines TRBV20-1 with TRBJ1-1, with a possible D match to TRBD1 (5 bases). The CDR3 consists of 13 residues. In germline, CDR1 is DFQATT, CDR2 SNEGSKA (reference sequence). V lost 8 bases and J lost 8, with 21 bases in between. The CDR3 is CSTRAGPIKEAFF. DNA for the CDR3: TGCAGTACGAGAGCGGGACCGATTAAAGAAGCTTTCTTT.

The chain combines TRBV7-3 with TRBJ2-7; no clear D. With 2 bases removed from V and 6 bases from J, the gap between germline ends came to 11 bases. The CDR3 consists of 13 residues. Per germline, CDR1 SGHTA and CDR2 FQGTGA. For the CDR3, the DNA is TGTGCCAGCAGCTTAGGCTCCGGTCTCGAGCAGTACTTC. Amino acid sequence: CASSLGSGLEQYF.

This clonotype has a handful of counts. This sequence joins TRBV14 and TRBJ1-3; no clear D. V was shortened by 0 bases and J by 0 bases, with 9 bases between the two germline ends. Per germline, CDR1 SGHDN and CDR2 FVKESK. The CDR3 consists of 16 residues. CDR3 protein: CASSQDRWSSGNTIYF. The CDR3 nucleotides are TGTGCCAGCAGCCAAGACCGCTGGAGCTCTGGAAACACCATATATTTT. The full variable domain, completed using reference TRBV14 and TRBJ1-3, is EAGVTQFPSHSVIEKGQTVTLRCDPISGHDNLYWYRRVMGKEIKFLLHFVKESKQDESGMPNNRFLAERTGGTYSTLKVQPAELEDSGVYFCASSQDRWSSGNTIYFGEGSWLTVV.

This clonotype has more than one count but fewer than ten. The CDR3 sequence: CSAKREAQFF. In DNA form, the CDR3 reads TGCAGTGCTAAACGGGAGGCCCAGTTCTTC. The rearrangement links TRBV20-1 to TRBJ2-1, with 7 bases lining up with TRBD2. CDR3 length equals 10 residues. J lost 13 bases, V lost 4 bases, and 4 bases had no gene match. CDR1 is DFQATT and CDR2 is SNEGSKA in the germline V gene (reference sequence).

This chain connects TRBV20-1 to TRBJ2-3, with 14 bases lining up with TRBD2. The CDR3 is made up of 15 amino acids. Per the germline V gene, CDR1 is DFQATT and CDR2 is SNEGSKA (reference sequence). The junction had 7 bases not matched to a gene; V was cut back by 5 bases and J by 6 bases. DNA of the CDR3: TGCAGTGCTGCGGGACTAGCGGGAGTCGGGGATACGCAGTATTTT. The encoded protein is CSAAGLAGVGDTQYF.

The chain joins TRBV29-1 to TRBJ2-7; 7 bases align to TRBD2. This CDR3 is built from 14 residues. CDR1 SQVTM and CDR2 ANQGSEA come from the germline V gene. Unmatched junction bases numbered 11, after V lost 5 bases and J lost 4 bases. In nucleotides, the CDR3 is TGCAGCGTTCGGTACAGCGGGGAAGGATACGAGCAGTACTTC. Translating it yields CSVRYSGEGYEQYF.

This clonotype was counted at least ten times. The chain links TRBV11-2 to TRBJ2-4; D may correspond to TRBD1 or TRBD2 (5 bases each). The germline V gene has CDR1 SGHAT and CDR2 FQNNGV. The CDR3 has 14 amino acids. Between the trimmed V and J ends, which lost 3 bases and 6 bases, there was a span of 12 bases. The CDR3 bases are TGTGCCAGCAGCTTGGGGGTATCGGCAAACATTCAGTACTTC. This gives the protein CASSLGVSANIQYF. Looking up the rest from reference TRBV11-2 and TRBJ2-4 gives the full variable domain: EAGVAQSPRYKIIEKRQSVAFWCNPISGHATLYWYQQILGQGPKLLIQFQNNGVVDDSQLPKDRFSAERLKGVDSTLKIQPAKLEDSAVYLCASSLGVSANIQYFGAGTRLSVL.

Many counts were recorded for this clonotype. The chain is built from TRBV27 and TRBJ1-1; no definite D call. V lost 6 bases and J 3 bases, leaving 14 bases between the germline ends. Germline-derived CDR1 and CDR2 are MNHEY and SMNVEV (reference sequence). This CDR3 is 14 amino acids long. The CDR3 sequence is CASSLVVRDTEAFF. The CDR3 nucleotides read TGTGCCAGCAGCCTGGTCGTTCGGGACACTGAAGCTTTCTTT.

Ten or more counts support this clonotype. The J gene is TRBJ2-3, the V gene TRBV28; D may correspond to TRBD1 or TRBD2 (6 bases each). The germline V gene has CDR1 MDHEN and CDR2 SYDVKM. Trimming pared 7 bases from V and 6 bases from J, leaving 20 bases between. The CDR3 is 15 amino acids. CDR3 in DNA: TGTGCCAGCATCCCCTCCCCAGGGGCGGGGGATACGCAGTATTTT. It yields the protein CASIPSPGAGDTQYF.

In its sample, this clonotype was seen a few times. This chain uses TRBV6-1 with TRBJ1-1, with D uncertain. The ends were cut back, 7 bases at V and 8 bases at J, with 14 bases in the middle. Looked up from germline, CDR1 is MNHNS and CDR2 is SASEGT. This CDR3 has 12 residues. In DNA, the CDR3 is TGTGCCAGCACCTCCAGCTATACCGAAGCTTTCTTT. Translated, it gives CASTSSYTEAFF.

This clonotype was seen repeatedly, ten times or more. V usage is TRBV30 and J usage is TRBJ1-1; perhaps TRBD1 as D (5 bases). Trimming took off 0 bases at V and 6 bases at J, with 17 bases between the two ends. Germline lookup yields CDR1 GTSNPN and CDR2 SVGIG (reference sequence). This CDR3 has 15 amino acids. Here the CDR3 DNA reads TGTGCCTGGAGTGTAGGGATGACGATGGGGGCTGAAGCTTTCTTT. This translates into CAWSVGMTMGAEAFF.

This clonotype has a count of ten or more. V usage is TRBV11-2 and J usage is TRBJ1-1; D remains unclear. Germline V gives CDR1 SGHAT, CDR2 FQNNGV. V lost 0 bases and J 1 base, leaving 3 bases between the germline ends. CDR3 length: 13 residues. CDR3 protein: CASSLEANTEAFF. The CDR3 region has the DNA TGTGCCAGCAGCTTAGAGGCGAACACTGAAGCTTTCTTT.

This clonotype showed up many times. The J gene is TRBJ2-3, the V gene TRBV6-2 or TRBV6-3, with a tentative D call TRBD2 (5 bases). This CDR3 comprises 18 residues. V shed 8 bases and J shed 2 bases, with 26 bases lying between them. CDR1 and CDR2 from the germline V gene are MNHEY and SVGEGT. The CDR3 region is CASLNTAGGQHITDTQYF. CDR3 bases: TGTGCCAGCCTAAACACAGCTGGCGGGCAGCATATCACAGATACGCAGTATTTT.

This clonotype has a count of ten or more. The chain uses TRBV5-1 and TRBJ2-7; D is possibly TRBD2 (6 bases). V lost 3 bases and J 3 bases, leaving 16 bases between the germline ends. The CDR3 loop spans 15 amino acids. Germline V gene lookup returns CDR1 SGHRS and CDR2 YFSETQ. In nucleotides, the CDR3 is TGCGCCAGCAGCTGGGAGGTTTCAAGGGGCTACGAGCAGTACTTC. Its protein is CASSWEVSRGYEQYF. Supplemented by reference TRBV5-1 and TRBJ2-7, the full variable domain reads KAGVTQTPRYLIKTRGQQVTLSCSPISGHRSVSWYQQTPGQGLQFLFEYFSETQRNKGNFPGRFSGRQFSNSRSEMNVSTLELGDSALYLCASSWEVSRGYEQYFGPGTRLTVT.

About this clonotype itself: The junction departs from the called germline gene at one end, perhaps through a read error. This rearrangement joins TRBV20-1 to TRBJ2-5; D is unclear. Germline V gene data show CDR1 as DFQATT and CDR2 as SNEGSKA (reference sequence). The CDR3 runs to 11 residues. CDR3 sequence: CSARLREAQYF. The CDR3 DNA reads TGCAGTGCTAGACTAAGAGAGGCCCAGTACTTC.

The sample holds many counts of this clonotype. The J gene is TRBJ1-2, the V gene TRBV28, with TRBD1 as a possible D gene (6 bases). CDR1 MDHEN and CDR2 SYDVKM come from the germline V gene. The V gene lost 1 base and the J gene lost 4 bases, with 16 bases spanning the gap. The length of the CDR3 is 16 residues. The CDR3 spells CASSLLGAHRGYGYTF. The CDR3 DNA reads as TGTGCCAGCAGTTTATTGGGGGCCCACCGCGGCTATGGCTACACCTTC.

This clonotype was recorded at least ten times. The chain has TRBV5-1 and TRBJ1-1; D unclear. V shed 1 base and J shed 0 bases, with 7 bases lying between them. The CDR3 has 14 residues. The germline CDR1 and CDR2 sequences are SGHRS and YFSETQ. The CDR3 is CASSLFQVNTEAFF. The CDR3 region has the DNA TGCGCCAGCAGCTTGTTCCAGGTGAACACTGAAGCTTTCTTT.

The CDR3 region is CASSQWGLPQETQYF. The CDR3 DNA sequence: TGCGCCAGCAGCCAATGGGGACTCCCCCAAGAGACCCAGTACTTC. The chain recombines TRBV4-1 with TRBJ2-5, with D maybe TRBD2 (6 bases). CDR3 size: 15 residues. Germline V CDR1 and CDR2: MGHRA, YSYEKL. Trimming stripped 2 bases from V and 1 base from J, with 11 bases between.

This clonotype was counted at least ten times. This sequence joins TRBV7-2 and TRBJ2-4; D perhaps matches TRBD1 (5 bases). This CDR3 contains 16 residues. Germline CDR1 SGHTA, CDR2 FQGNSA. V shed 1 base and J shed 12 bases, with 22 bases lying between them. As DNA, the CDR3 is TGTGCCAGCAGCTTAGAAGACACCCAGATGTGGGGCAATCAGTACTTC. Its protein product is CASSLEDTQMWGNQYF.

This clonotype has a count of ten or more. V usage is TRBV7-2 and J usage is TRBJ2-1, with 12 nucleotides matching TRBD2. Germline CDR1 is SGHTA and CDR2 is FQGNSA. The V gene end was trimmed by 6 bases and the J gene end by 0 bases; junction bases not matched to a gene: 6. The CDR3 is 17 residues long. This CDR3 is CASRRTSGAGSYNEQFF. CDR3 sequence (DNA): TGTGCCAGCAGGAGGACTAGCGGGGCGGGCTCCTACAATGAGCAGTTCTTC.